The 30 T cell receptor beta chains listed next were all sequenced from one sample in a study of OX40 agonist ivuxolimab in advanced cancers. Produced via immunoSEQ multiplex PCR; TCRdb's table is partial and in-frame only. Of tens of thousands of clones listed, 70% to 90% are singletons. Here the sequenced sample was CD4+ or CD8+ T cells sorted from blood, taken in a trial of the OX40 agonist ivuxolimab. These receptors were obtained from an adult with an advanced solid tumor such as melanoma, head and neck, liver or kidney cancer.

The chain uses TRBV19 and TRBJ1-1; 8 bases line up with TRBD1. Trimming at V came to 5 bases and at J to 5 bases, leaving 7 bases not matched to a gene. CDR1 is LNHDA, CDR2 SQIVND, per germline (reference sequence). The CDR3 is made up of 14 amino acids. The CDR3, as DNA: TGTGCCAGTAGTCCCAGGGGGCGCGGTACTGAAGCTTTCTTT. Protein product: CASSPRGRGTEAFF. Full variable domain (rest looked up from reference TRBV19 and TRBJ1-1): DGGITQSPKYLFRKEGQNVTLSCEQNLNHDAMYWYRQDPGQGLRLIYYSQIVNDFQKGDIAEGYSVSREKKESFPLTVTSAQKNPTAFYLCASSPRGRGTEAFFGQGTRLTVV.

This chain links TRBV7-9 with TRBJ2-2; 11 nucleotides match TRBD2. Per the germline V gene, CDR1 is SEHNR and CDR2 is FQNEAQ (reference sequence). This CDR3 has 16 residues. The ends lost 2 bases at V and 6 bases at J; junction bases unmatched: 5. The CDR3 spells CASSLSLGLAAGELFF. DNA for the CDR3: TGTGCCAGCAGCTTAAGTTTGGGACTAGCGGCCGGGGAGCTGTTTTTT.

This clone was seen only a few times. V gene TRBV7-9 combines with J gene TRBJ1-1; D is perhaps TRBD1 (5 bases). Per germline, CDR1 SEHNR and CDR2 FQNEAQ (reference sequence). This CDR3 comprises 15 residues. V was clipped by 1 base and J by 0 bases, with 9 bases between them. The CDR3 sequence: CASSLVSRVNTEAFF. CDR3 in DNA: TGTGCCAGCAGCTTAGTATCCAGGGTGAACACTGAAGCTTTCTTT.

This clone was seen once. The chain has TRBV5-1 and TRBJ2-5; D is possibly TRBD2 (6 bases). CDR3 size: 14 residues. V was clipped by 6 bases and J by 3 bases, with 15 bases between them. CDR1 and CDR2 (germline): SGHRS, YFSETQ. In nucleotides, the CDR3 is TGCGCCAGCAAGGAGGGGTTGAGAAAAGAGACCCAGTACTTC. This encodes CASKEGLRKETQYF. Supplemented by reference TRBV5-1 and TRBJ2-5, the full variable domain reads KAGVTQTPRYLIKTRGQQVTLSCSPISGHRSVSWYQQTPGQGLQFLFEYFSETQRNKGNFPGRFSGRQFSNSRSEMNVSTLELGDSALYLCASKEGLRKETQYFGPGTRLLVL.

The chain combines TRBV19 with TRBJ2-1; D is undetermined. Per the germline V gene, CDR1 is LNHDA and CDR2 is SQIVND (reference sequence). V was cut by 9 bases and J by 5 bases, with 20 bases left in between. There are 15 residues in the CDR3. In DNA, the CDR3 is TGTGCCAGCCTACCCCAGACCGCCCGGAACAATGAGCAGTTCTTC. Translating it yields CASLPQTARNNEQFF. The full variable domain, in which reference TRBV19 and TRBJ2-1 provide the parts outside the CDR3, is DGGITQSPKYLFRKEGQNVTLSCEQNLNHDAMYWYRQDPGQGLRLIYYSQIVNDFQKGDIAEGYSVSREKKESFPLTVTSAQKNPTAFYLCASLPQTARNNEQFFGPGTRLTVL.

This chain links TRBV15 with TRBJ2-7, with D perhaps TRBD2 (5 bases). In germline, CDR1 is LNHNV, CDR2 YYDKDF (reference sequence). The V end lost 1 base, the J end lost 3 bases, and 7 bases lay between the germline ends. CDR3 size: 13 residues. The CDR3 coding sequence is TGTGCCACCAGCAGAGGGACTGACTACGAGCAGTACTTC. Translating it yields CATSRGTDYEQYF.

This clone was recorded once. The chain joins TRBV6-5 to TRBJ1-1; the D is unclear. CDR1 is MNHEY and CDR2 is SVGAGI in the germline V gene. This CDR3 contains 15 residues. V was shortened by 2 bases and J by 1 base, with 11 bases between the two germline ends. CDR3 sequence reads: CASSYRGPGNTEAFF. CDR3 sequence (DNA): TGTGCCAGCAGTTACAGAGGGCCTGGGAACACTGAAGCTTTCTTT.

The chain couples TRBV27 to TRBJ2-5, with a tentative D call TRBD2 (6 bases). Looked up from germline, CDR1 is MNHEY and CDR2 is SMNVEV (reference sequence). Trimming removed 5 bases from V and 3 bases from J, with 16 bases in between. The CDR3 contains 15 residues. CDR3 nucleotides: TGTGCCAGCAGTGGAGGGGCGGCGGCTGAAGAGACCCAGTACTTC. Translation: CASSGGAAAEETQYF.

Here the CDR3 reads CASSASKQRHTQYF. CDR3 nucleotides: TGTGCCAGTAGTGCCTCCAAACAGCGACATACGCAGTATTTT. The J gene is TRBJ2-3, the V gene TRBV19; D unclear. The CDR3 is 14 amino acids. V was shortened by 5 bases and J by 7 bases, with 16 bases between the two germline ends. Germline assignment: CDR1 LNHDA and CDR2 SQIVND (reference sequence). Full variable domain (remainder filled in from reference TRBV19 and TRBJ2-3): DGGITQSPKYLFRKEGQNVTLSCEQNLNHDAMYWYRQDPGQGLRLIYYSQIVNDFQKGDIAEGYSVSREKKESFPLTVTSAQKNPTAFYLCASSASKQRHTQYFGPGTRLTVL.

The rearrangement uses TRBV5-8 and TRBJ2-5; possibly TRBD1 for D (6 bases). V was pared by 4 bases and J by 1 base, with 14 bases between. The CDR3 has 15 amino acids. The germline gives CDR1 SGHTS, CDR2 YDEGEE. The CDR3 nucleotides read TGTGCCAGCAGCCGGGAACAGGGCCCCCAAGAGACCCAGTACTTC. Residues: CASSREQGPQETQYF.

The chain couples TRBV19 to TRBJ2-7; 8 nucleotides line up with TRBD1. CDR1 and CDR2 (germline): LNHDA, SQIVND (reference sequence). The CDR3 is 15 residues long. The trim removed 4 bases at V and 2 bases at J, leaving 7 bases unmatched. The CDR3 DNA reads as TGTGCCAGTAGTAGGCCGGGACAGGTTGCCTACGAGCAGTACTTC. This translates into CASSRPGQVAYEQYF.

This clone has just one count. The chain combines TRBV30 with TRBJ2-7; no clear D. Deletions cut 2 bases from V and 2 bases from J, with 10 bases between. CDR1 GTSNPN and CDR2 SVGIG come from the germline V gene (reference sequence). The CDR3 runs to 13 residues. The CDR3: CAWSLGTTYEQYF. CDR3 coding DNA: TGTGCCTGGAGTCTTGGAACCACCTACGAGCAGTACTTC. The full variable domain, in which reference TRBV30 and TRBJ2-7 provide the parts outside the CDR3, is SQTIHQWPATLVQPVGSPLSLECTVEGTSNPNLYWYRQAAGRGLQLLFYSVGIGQISSEVPQNLSASRPQDRQFILSSKKLLLSDSGFYLCAWSLGTTYEQYFGPGTRLTVT.

This sequence joins TRBV18 and TRBJ2-3; possibly TRBD1 or TRBD2 for D (5 bases each). Per germline, CDR1 KGHSH and CDR2 LQKENI. V lost 4 bases, J lost 6 bases, and 11 bases lay in between. The CDR3 totals 13 residues. CDR3 region: CASSRGPGDTQYF. CDR3 sequence (DNA): TGTGCCAGCTCACGCGGGCCAGGGGATACGCAGTATTTT.

This chain links TRBV6-5 with TRBJ2-3; unclear D gene. Germline CDR1 reads MNHEY; CDR2 reads SVGAGI. The CDR3 has 14 residues. Trimming cost V 5 bases and J 3 bases, with 12 bases left between them. The CDR3 spells CASSPPGRTDTQYF. The CDR3 DNA follows: TGTGCCAGCAGTCCCCCCGGTCGAACAGATACGCAGTATTTT.

The chain is built from TRBV7-3 and TRBJ2-1, with TRBD2 matching over 8 bases. This CDR3 comprises 16 residues. With V trimmed by 5 bases and J by 0 bases, 6 bases remained unmatched. The germline V gene encodes CDR1 SGHTA and CDR2 FQGTGA. CDR3 bases: TGTGCCAGCAGCCCTAGCGGGTCAAGCTCCTACAATGAGCAGTTCTTC. This gives the protein CASSPSGSSSYNEQFF.

V gene TRBV7-9 combines with J gene TRBJ2-7; D is unclear. Trimming pared 8 bases from V and 3 bases from J, leaving 23 bases between. This CDR3 comprises 16 residues. CDR1 is SEHNR and CDR2 is FQNEAQ in the germline V gene (reference sequence). The CDR3 nucleotides are TGTGCCAGCTTGGGCGAACCGACGAAGCGTCACTACGAGCAGTACTTC. As protein: CASLGEPTKRHYEQYF.

The CDR3 sequence is CAWSAGTATNQPQHF. For the CDR3, the DNA is TGTGCCTGGAGCGCCGGGACGGCTACTAATCAGCCCCAGCATTTT. The rearrangement uses TRBV30 and TRBJ1-5; perhaps TRBD1 as D (5 bases). The V end lost 3 bases, the J end lost 4 bases, and 16 bases lay between the germline ends. The CDR3 spans 15 residues. Germline V gives CDR1 GTSNPN, CDR2 SVGIG (reference sequence).

This chain joins TRBV12-5 and TRBJ2-1; 8 nucleotides match TRBD1. The ends lost 7 bases at V and 7 bases at J; junction bases unmatched: 6. Per germline, CDR1 LGHNT and CDR2 FRNRAP. The CDR3 sequence is 13 residues long. This CDR3 is CASDFRGQNEQFF. CDR3 sequence (DNA): TGTGCTAGTGACTTCAGGGGGCAAAATGAGCAGTTCTTC.

V is TRBV20-1 and J is TRBJ2-3; D is uncertain. Looked up from germline, CDR1 is DFQATT and CDR2 is SNEGSKA (reference sequence). CDR3 length equals 10 residues. V was shortened by 7 bases and J by 0 bases, with 2 bases between the two germline ends. This CDR3 is CSVSTDTQYF. The DNA for the CDR3 is TGCAGTGTCAGCACAGATACGCAGTATTTT.

The V gene is TRBV5-4, the J gene TRBJ2-1; D may be TRBD1 or TRBD2 (6 bases each). V dropped 5 bases and J dropped 8 bases, with 14 bases sitting between them. The germline gives CDR1 SGHNT, CDR2 YYREEE (reference sequence). This CDR3 has 13 amino acids. CDR3 sequence reads: CASSSRGPDEQFF. The DNA of the CDR3 is TGTGCCAGCAGTTCACGGGGGCCCGATGAGCAGTTCTTC.

This clone occurred a few times. The rearrangement joins TRBV19 to TRBJ1-5; D may be TRBD1 (6 bases). The CDR3 length is 13 residues. With 7 bases removed from V and 4 bases from J, the gap between germline ends came to 11 bases. Germline CDR1 reads LNHDA; CDR2 reads SQIVND (reference sequence). CDR3 region: CASNLQGNQPQHF. The CDR3 bases are TGTGCCAGTAACCTGCAGGGGAATCAGCCCCAGCATTTT.

V and J are TRBV5-1 and TRBJ2-2; D remains unclear. The CDR3 extends over 14 amino acids. In germline, CDR1 is SGHRS, CDR2 YFSETQ. Trimming took 1 base from V and 2 from J, leaving 6 bases between them. The CDR3 reads CASSLQDNTGELFF. The CDR3 DNA reads TGCGCCAGCAGCTTGCAAGACAACACCGGGGAGCTGTTTTTT.

This clone has only a few counts. This chain's CDR3 is CASSPLMGGPIDYEQYF. In nucleotides, the CDR3 is TGTGCCAGCTCACCATTGATGGGGGGACCGATTGACTACGAGCAGTACTTC. The chain carries TRBV18 and TRBJ2-7; possible D gene TRBD2, 6 bases. The CDR3 length is 17 residues. Trimming left V 2 bases short and J 3 bases short, with 20 bases between. Germline CDR1 is KGHSH and CDR2 is LQKENI.

A single count supports this clone. V and J are TRBV5-6 and TRBJ2-3; D possibly corresponds to TRBD2 (5 bases). The length of the CDR3 is 12 residues. Germline V lookup: CDR1 SGHDT, CDR2 YYEEEE. Between the trimmed V and J ends, which lost 3 bases and 3 bases, there was a span of 5 bases. The CDR3 bases are TGTGCCAGCAGCTCGGGAACAGATACGCAGTATTTT. As protein: CASSSGTDTQYF.

The chain uses TRBV7-9 and TRBJ1-5; D remains ambiguous. CDR1 SEHNR and CDR2 FQNEAQ come from the germline V gene (reference sequence). The CDR3 is 16 residues long. Trimming removed 4 bases at V and 0 bases at J, with 13 bases between. CDR3 loop: CASSSEGPYSNQPQHF. In DNA, the CDR3 is TGTGCCAGCAGCTCAGAAGGGCCCTATAGCAATCAGCCCCAGCATTTT. The complete variable domain, with remaining parts taken from reference TRBV7-9 and TRBJ1-5, reads DTGVSQNPRHKITKRGQNVTFRCDPISEHNRLYWYRQTLGQGPEFLTYFQNEAQLEKSRLLSDRFSAERPKGSFSTLEIQRTEQGDSAMYLCASSSEGPYSNQPQHFGDGTRLSIL.

V is TRBV7-2 and J is TRBJ2-7, with 9 bases that match TRBD2. J was trimmed by 1 base and V by 5 bases; bases with no gene match: 6. The CDR3 has 15 residues. CDR1 and CDR2 from the germline V gene are SGHTA and FQGNSA. The CDR3 DNA sequence: TGTGCCAGCAGCCCCTTAGCGGGGGCTTCCTACGAGCAGTACTTC. This translates into CASSPLAGASYEQYF.

The gene calls are TRBV6-1 and TRBJ2-3, with 8 bases identical to TRBD2. Per germline, CDR1 MNHNS and CDR2 SASEGT. The CDR3 extends over 19 amino acids. V lost 1 base and J lost 8; bases outside the gene matches: 20. This CDR3 is CASSEVTPRLLAGPRTQYF. For the CDR3, the DNA is TGTGCCAGCAGTGAAGTAACCCCTAGACTCCTAGCGGGTCCACGTACGCAGTATTTT.

The chain combines TRBV6-6 with TRBJ1-4, with TRBD1 matching 9 bases. V was pared by 10 bases and J by 4 bases, with 4 bases of the junction left unmatched. CDR1 is MNHNY, CDR2 SVGAGI, per germline (reference sequence). The CDR3 spans 13 residues. This CDR3 is CATGTGINEKLFF. The CDR3 DNA reads as TGTGCCACCGGGACAGGGATTAATGAAAAACTGTTTTTT.

V usage is TRBV4-2 and J usage is TRBJ2-7, with 8 bases fitting TRBD1. Per the germline V gene, CDR1 is LGHNA and CDR2 is YNFKEQ. V shed 1 base, J shed 5 bases, and the junction held 13 bases outside the gene matches. The CDR3 sequence is 17 residues long. DNA of the CDR3: TGTGCCAGCAGCCAAGGGGGGTTCGGACAGGGCAGCAACGAGCAGTACTTC. Translating gives CASSQGGFGQGSNEQYF.

This clone has only one observation. This chain connects TRBV18 to TRBJ2-5; 7 bases map to TRBD1. Germline V gene sequence: CDR1 KGHSH, CDR2 LQKENI. The V gene end was trimmed by 5 bases and the J gene end by 5 bases; junction bases not matched to a gene: 11. This CDR3 is built from 15 residues. The CDR3 here is CASSSSNARGETQYF. In DNA form, the CDR3 reads TGTGCCAGCTCATCCTCTAATGCCAGGGGGGAGACCCAGTACTTC.